This entry lists 8 T cell receptor beta chains sequenced from one sample in a study of blood T cell repertoires in COVID-19. TCRdb's copy holds only in-frame clones and misses some; the assay was immunoSEQ multiplex PCR. The sample lists 250,000 or so clones; around 83% were seen once. Material: peripheral blood. These receptors all come from a woman in her 40s who had recovered from COVID-19.

The J gene is TRBJ2-5, the V gene TRBV24-1, with 7 bases aligning to TRBD2. The V gene end was trimmed by 9 bases and the J gene end by 3 bases; junction bases not matched to a gene: 3. Germline V gene data show CDR1 as KGHDR and CDR2 as SFDVKD. CDR3 length: 12 residues. CDR3 DNA sequence: TGTGCCACCGGGGGGGGTAAAGAGACCCAGTACTTC. It specifies CATGGGKETQYF.

This chain connects TRBV19 to TRBJ2-7; TRBD2 matches at 12 bases. CDR1 and CDR2 (germline): LNHDA, SQIVND (reference sequence). Losses at the gene ends were 7 bases for V and 3 bases for J; bases not matched to a gene: 7. This CDR3 region has 15 residues. This chain's CDR3 is CASIGTSGGNYEQYF. The CDR3 bases are TGTGCCAGTATCGGAACTAGCGGGGGGAACTACGAGCAGTACTTC.

For the CDR3, the DNA is TGCGCCAGCAGCATTGGACACCCTCAAGGTGGAGAGACCCAGTACTTC. Residues: CASSIGHPQGGETQYF. The chain joins TRBV5-1 to TRBJ2-5; D is perhaps TRBD1 (5 bases). CDR3 size: 16 residues. Trimming took off 4 bases at V and 4 bases at J, with 20 bases between the two ends. In germline, CDR1 is SGHRS, CDR2 YFSETQ.

The J gene is TRBJ1-5, the V gene TRBV2, with 10 positions matching TRBD1. Germline CDR1 SNHLY, CDR2 FYNNEI. This CDR3 is built from 15 residues. Trimming took 6 bases from V and 1 from J; bases not matched to a gene: 3. DNA of the CDR3: TGTGCCAGCAGCGGGGACAGGGGAAGCAATCAGCCCCAGCATTTT. This codes for CASSGDRGSNQPQHF.

The chain is built from TRBV5-1 and TRBJ2-1; D is perhaps TRBD1 (5 bases). Trimming cost V 0 bases and J 7 bases, with 8 bases left between them. The germline CDR1 and CDR2 sequences are SGHRS and YFSETQ. This CDR3 is 13 amino acids long. The CDR3 DNA sequence: TGCGCCAGCAGCTTGGCCACAGGAAATGAGCAGTTCTTC. Residues: CASSLATGNEQFF.

The J gene is TRBJ2-5, the V gene TRBV3-1 (or the pseudogene TRBV3-2); no clear D. Looked up from germline, CDR1 is LGHDT and CDR2 is YNNKEL (reference sequence). The CDR3 covers 12 residues. V dropped 3 bases and J dropped 2 bases, with 4 bases sitting between them. CDR3 sequence (DNA): TGTGCCAGCAGCCATCGGCAAGAGACCCAGTACTTC. Translation gives CASSHRQETQYF.

This clone was picked up one time. The chain employs TRBV29-1 and TRBJ2-7; D is unclear. Trimming removed 2 bases at V and 3 bases at J, with 11 bases between. The germline CDR1 and CDR2 sequences are SQVTM and ANQGSEA. This CDR3 contains 13 residues. The CDR3, as DNA: TGCAGCGTTGAACTCGTCTCCAGCTACGAGCAGTACTTC. The encoded protein is CSVELVSSYEQYF.

The V gene is TRBV18, the J gene TRBJ2-3, with 8 bases identical to TRBD2. This CDR3 is 16 amino acids long. V was clipped by 4 bases and J by 2 bases; unmatched bases: 8. In germline, CDR1 is KGHSH, CDR2 LQKENI. The chain's CDR3 is CASSLKLAEITDTQYF. The CDR3 DNA sequence: TGTGCCAGCTCACTAAAACTAGCGGAGATCACAGATACGCAGTATTTT.